Listed below are T cell receptor beta chains from one sample, sequenced in a study of control samples from healthy donors and cancer patients. Libraries were prepared by immunoSEQ multiplex PCR; TCRdb keeps only in-frame clonotypes and omits some of them. The data contain around 120,000 clones, around 87% of them seen just once; the ten biggest clones take up approximately 1%. The sequenced sample was PBMCs. These receptor sequences come from a woman aged 50 to 60 with colorectal cancer. The CDR3 runs from the conserved cysteine through the conserved F or W. D genes are given only for firm matches. Some rows mark clone size as missing; the rest say once, few, many or name a class of expanded clone.

CDR3aa,CDR3nt,abundance,j_gene,v_gene,d_gene
CASSLALGGRGETQYF,TGCGCCAGCAGCTTGGCCCTCGGGGGGCGAGGAGAGACCCAGTACTTC,NA,TRBJ2-5,TRBV5-1,NA
CSTLGGSLDTQYF,TGCAGCACCCTGGGAGGGTCTTTAGATACGCAGTATTTT,NA,TRBJ2-3,TRBV29-1,TRBD2
CASSYGLYSYEQYF,TGTGCCAGCAGTTACGGGCTATACTCCTACGAGCAGTACTTC,NA,TRBJ2-7,TRBV6-5,NA
CASSSRTSGSYEQYF,TGTGCCAGCAGTTCCCGGACTAGCGGGAGCTACGAGCAGTACTTC,NA,TRBJ2-7,TRBV27,TRBD2
CASSLTPTGVPTMNTEAFF,TGTGCCAGCAGCTTAACCCCGACAGGGGTCCCCACCATGAACACTGAAGCTTTCTTT,NA,TRBJ1-1,TRBV7-3,TRBD1
CASSIGTAAGELFF,TGTGCCAGCTCAATAGGGACCGCCGCCGGGGAGCTGTTTTTT,NA,TRBJ2-2,TRBV18,NA
CASKLSGGTEAFF,TGTGCCAGTAAATTGTCGGGGGGAACTGAAGCTTTCTTT,NA,TRBJ1-1,TRBV19,NA
CASSPRRAGGHTGELFF,TGTGCCAGCAGCCCCAGACGGGCGGGAGGGCACACCGGGGAGCTGTTTTTT,many,TRBJ2-2,TRBV7-6,TRBD2
CASSVGWGAGGRNTEAFF,TGTGCCAGCAGCGTAGGTTGGGGAGCAGGAGGAAGGAACACTGAAGCTTTCTTT,NA,TRBJ1-1,TRBV9,NA
CASSYYPDQDGYTF,TGTGCCAGCAGTTACTATCCAGACCAGGATGGCTACACCTTC,NA,TRBJ1-2,TRBV6-2/TRBV6-3,NA
CASSPYRGNEQFF,TGTGCCAGCAGCCCATACAGGGGCAATGAGCAGTTCTTC,NA,TRBJ2-1,TRBV7-2,TRBD1
CASSTFSRDTDTQYF,TGTGCCAGCAGTACGTTTTCGAGGGACACAGATACGCAGTATTTT,NA,TRBJ2-3,TRBV6-5,NA
CASSSNWLYNEQFF,TGCGCCAGCAGCTCAAATTGGCTCTACAATGAGCAGTTCTTC,NA,TRBJ2-1,TRBV5-1,NA
CASSLREGMRSPLHF,TGTGCCAGCAGCTTGAGGGAGGGAATGCGATCACCCCTCCACTTT,NA,TRBJ1-6,TRBV7-9,NA
CASSLAGGGYNEQFF,TGTGCCAGCAGCCTAGCGGGGGGAGGGTACAATGAGCAGTTCTTC,NA,TRBJ2-1,TRBV3-1/TRBV3-2,TRBD2
CSASREPKGEQYF,TGCAGTGCCAGTCGGGAGCCTAAAGGCGAGCAGTACTTC,NA,TRBJ2-7,TRBV20-1,NA
CASSPGVSYEQYF,TGTGCCAGCAGTCCGGGGGTCTCCTACGAGCAGTACTTC,NA,TRBJ2-7,TRBV5-4,NA
CASSLGGYQPQHF,TGTGCCAGCAGCTTGGGGGGTTATCAGCCCCAGCATTTT,NA,TRBJ1-5,TRBV7-6,NA
CASSPYLEGSRETQYF,TGTGCCAGTAGTCCCTATCTAGAGGGCAGCCGGGAGACCCAGTACTTC,NA,TRBJ2-5,TRBV19,NA
CAWRPDGLFAPLHF,TGTGCCTGGCGCCCGGACGGTCTATTTGCACCCCTCCACTTT,NA,TRBJ1-6,TRBV30,NA
CASGDAGDRGYPGYTF,TGTGCCAGCGGCGACGCGGGGGACAGGGGCTATCCGGGCTACACCTTC,NA,TRBJ1-2,TRBV6-6,TRBD1
CASSLGPIANTGELFF,TGTGCCAGCAGCCTAGGGCCGATCGCGAACACCGGGGAGCTGTTTTTT,NA,TRBJ2-2,TRBV5-5,NA